The clone carrying this T cell receptor beta chain has only a few counts. The sample originates from a study of blood T cells in healthy people across ages. Per-sample PBMC isolation yielded at least 6.5 million cells. Sample-barcoded 5' priming and a J-beta primer mix drove a second PCR of about 6 to 12 cycles. TCRdb independently ran MiXCR on the 5' RACE reads; one entry per CDR3 protein. The repertoire includes 920,000 or so distinct CDR3 sequences, 35% to 50% of them detected once, and about 19% sits in the top ten. The CDR3 runs to 17 residues. Germline CDR1 SEHNR, CDR2 FQNEAQ (reference sequence). The V end lost 5 bases, the J end lost 1 base, and 20 bases lay between the germline ends.

The sequencing input was blood. The sequence came from a woman aged 55-69 years in good health. The rearrangement uses TRBV7-9 and TRBJ1-1; D not resolved. CDR3 DNA sequence: TGTGCCAGCAGCCTCACACCAGGTGGGGTAAAGAACACTGAAGCTTTCTTT. Its protein product is CASSLTPGGVKNTEAFF.